The 8 T cell receptor beta chains given below trace back to one sample, sequenced in a study of human T cells and chemical hapten exposure (dated by TCRdb to about 2021). The method was RACE. The sample was run on a NextSeq 500. TCRdb reworked the public reads: Q25 trimming with fastp, MiXCR clone assembly, productive beta chains retained. Rows matching on CDR3 protein sequence are summarized as one entry with the most common DNA and genes. The sample has roughly 110,000 distinct CDR3 sequences on record, more than 10% of them singletons. The top ten clonotypes cover more than 1.5% of the sample. The sample's time point, from its label and the paper: pre-sensitization, week 0. In light of the paper, this sample's treatment or condition label describes: therapeutic diphenylcyclopropenone sensitization with weekly scalp DPC. The specimen was whole blood, collected in connection with sensitization to the hapten diphenylcyclopropenone (DPC). The receptors were gathered from a woman between 45 and 60 years old with alopecia areata. Some clones in this sample may be carry-over from other donors' samples.

Note on this clonotype: A junction boundary mismatches the germline segment, possibly from a read error. The genes are TRBV7-7 and TRBJ2-7, with D perhaps TRBD1 or TRBD2 (5 bases each). The CDR3 sequence is 14 residues long. Germline values: CDR1 SSHAT, CDR2 FNYEAQ (reference sequence). This chain's CDR3 is CASSPVKGSYEQYF. The DNA for the CDR3 is TGTGCTAGCAGTCCTGTAAAGGGGAGCTACGAGCAGTACTTC.

This clonotype was counted ten times or more. This sequence joins TRBV7-9 and TRBJ1-1; D may be TRBD1 (6 bases). Germline values: CDR1 SEHNR, CDR2 FQNEAQ (reference sequence). The CDR3 sequence is 13 residues long. V lost 6 bases and J 4 bases, leaving 12 bases between the germline ends. As DNA, the CDR3 is TGTGCCAGCAGTCGAGGGGGGATCACTGAAGCTTTCTTT. Translating gives CASSRGGITEAFF.

This clonotype has just a few counts. V is TRBV7-9 and J is TRBJ2-2; 9 bases are shared with TRBD1. This CDR3 spans 16 amino acids. Germline lookup yields CDR1 SEHNR and CDR2 FQNEAQ (reference sequence). V was pared by 5 bases and J by 6 bases, with 10 bases of the junction left unmatched. The CDR3 spells CASSPPGGTGPGELFF. The CDR3 DNA is TGTGCCAGCAGCCCGCCCGGAGGGACAGGGCCCGGGGAGCTGTTTTTT.

V and J are TRBV19 and TRBJ1-2; D call uncertain. Between the trimmed V and J ends, which lost 7 bases and 2 bases, there was a span of 14 bases. This CDR3 is built from 14 residues. Germline loops: CDR1 LNHDA, CDR2 SQIVND (reference sequence). The CDR3 DNA reads TGTGCCAGTACCCAAGCTGGGGAAAACTATGGCTACACCTTC. Translated, it gives CASTQAGENYGYTF.

The chain employs TRBV5-5 and TRBJ2-3; D perhaps matches TRBD1 (6 bases). Per the germline V gene, CDR1 is SGHKS and CDR2 is YYEKEE (reference sequence). Trimming took off 4 bases at V and 2 bases at J, with 11 bases between the two ends. This CDR3 is built from 14 residues. The CDR3 nucleotides are TGTGCCAGCAGCCCCACAGGGACCACAGATACGCAGTATTTT. This sequence encodes CASSPTGTTDTQYF.

The V gene is TRBV28, the J gene TRBJ2-2; D may be TRBD1 or TRBD2 (5 bases each). CDR1 MDHEN and CDR2 SYDVKM come from the germline V gene. The V gene lost 6 bases and the J gene lost 7 bases, with 18 bases spanning the gap. The CDR3 extends over 15 amino acids. CDR3 sequence: CASRPSRDHFGELFF. Here the CDR3 DNA reads TGTGCCAGCAGGCCTAGCCGGGACCACTTCGGGGAGCTGTTTTTT.

In DNA form, the CDR3 reads TGCAGTGCGACGAATCCCGAGAGCGGACAATCATACGAGCAGTACTTC. Translated, it gives CSATNPESGQSYEQYF. The chain couples TRBV20-1 to TRBJ2-7, with D possibly being TRBD1 or TRBD2 (5 bases each). Germline CDR1 reads DFQATT; CDR2 reads SNEGSKA (reference sequence). The CDR3 extends over 16 amino acids. Trimming cost V 6 bases and J 4 bases, with 25 bases left between them.

The sample holds a few counts of this clonotype. This chain links TRBV10-1 with TRBJ2-3; no reliable D call. The germline CDR1 and CDR2 sequences are WNHNN and SYGVQD (reference sequence). The CDR3 length is 15 residues. V lost 2 bases to trimming and J lost 3 bases, with 12 bases between them. The CDR3: CASSESGVGTDTQYF. The DNA for the CDR3 is TGCGCCAGCAGTGAGAGTGGCGTAGGGACAGATACGCAGTATTTT.